The 17 T cell receptor beta chains listed next were all sequenced from one sample in a study of blood T cell repertoires in COVID-19. The table came from immunoSEQ multiplex PCR; TCRdb's copy has only in-frame clones and leaves some out. The profile covers about 82,000 clones, with around 78% appearing a single time and 35% to 40% taken by the ten largest. The sequenced sample was peripheral blood. The receptor set was obtained from a man aged 55 to 70 with COVID-19, enrolled during active disease.

V is TRBV18 and J is TRBJ2-3, with TRBD2 identical over 9 bases. CDR3 length: 16 amino acids. The germline V gene encodes CDR1 KGHSH and CDR2 LQKENI. The V gene end was trimmed by 3 bases and the J gene end by 0 bases; junction bases not matched to a gene: 4. CDR3 in DNA: TGTGCCAGCTCACCGTCTAGCGGGGTTAGCACAGATACGCAGTATTTT. Its protein product is CASSPSSGVSTDTQYF.

The CDR3 here is CASSSETSGSYEQYF. The DNA for the CDR3 is TGTGCCAGCAGCTCGGAAACTAGCGGGAGCTACGAGCAGTACTTC. The V call is TRBV7-3, the J call TRBJ2-7; 11 bases are a match to TRBD2. This CDR3 contains 15 residues. CDR1 SGHTA and CDR2 FQGTGA come from the germline V gene. With V trimmed by 4 bases and J by 3 bases, 5 bases remained unmatched.

The chain carries TRBV2 and TRBJ2-7; 10 bases map to TRBD1. Germline CDR1 reads SNHLY; CDR2 reads FYNNEI. This CDR3 is built from 14 residues. With 7 bases clipped from V and 3 bases from J, the junction kept 6 bases outside the gene matches. The CDR3 nucleotides read TGTGCCAGCAACGCCCGGACAGGGGGCTACGAGCAGTACTTC. Its protein product is CASNARTGGYEQYF.

The chain combines TRBV6-2 or TRBV6-3 with TRBJ2-4; 7 nucleotides agree with TRBD1. The germline gives CDR1 MNHEY, CDR2 SVGEGT. The junction had 10 bases not matched to a gene; V was cut back by 6 bases and J by 5 bases. This CDR3 has 15 residues. In DNA form, the CDR3 reads TGTGCCAGCAGCGGACCGGGACAGTTACAAAACATTCAGTACTTC. Its translation: CASSGPGQLQNIQYF.

The gene calls are TRBV18 and TRBJ1-1; D gene uncertain. CDR3 length equals 14 residues. Trimming pared 2 bases from V and 8 bases from J, leaving 15 bases between. The germline gives CDR1 KGHSH, CDR2 LQKENI. CDR3 nucleotides: TGTGCCAGCTCACCAGGGAGCCTTGAACAGGAAGCTTTCTTT. Its translation: CASSPGSLEQEAFF.

The chain uses TRBV19 and TRBJ2-5, with a tentative D call TRBD2 (5 bases). Germline V gene data show CDR1 as LNHDA and CDR2 as SQIVND (reference sequence). This CDR3 region has 13 residues. V gave up 5 bases and J gave up 0 bases, with 7 bases separating them. CDR3 nucleotide sequence: TGTGCCAGTAGTCTCGGGGACCAAGAGACCCAGTACTTC. Protein sequence: CASSLGDQETQYF.

The rearrangement joins TRBV11-3 to TRBJ2-7; 10 bases match TRBD1. The germline V gene encodes CDR1 SGHNT and CDR2 YENEEA. This CDR3 is 15 amino acids long. The junction had 8 bases not matched to a gene; V was cut back by 5 bases and J by 4 bases. CDR3 loop: CASSRTGTGVYEQYF. The CDR3 DNA follows: TGTGCCAGCAGCCGTACCGGGACAGGGGTGTACGAGCAGTACTTC.

The V and J genes are TRBV29-1 and TRBJ2-7; a possible D gene is TRBD2 (6 bases). The CDR3 has 13 residues. Trimming shortened V by 5 bases and J by 0 bases, and 11 bases separated the two germline ends. Germline CDR1 is SQVTM and CDR2 is ANQGSEA. This chain's CDR3 is CSVRLDSSYEQYF. DNA for the CDR3: TGCAGCGTTCGACTAGATAGCTCCTACGAGCAGTACTTC.

In DNA, the CDR3 is TGTGCCAGCGGATGGGGACTCCCGCTCGCCGAAGTACGAGATACGCAGTATTTT. Encoded protein: CASGWGLPLAEVRDTQYF. The V call is TRBV27, the J call TRBJ2-3, with D tentatively TRBD2 (6 bases). The CDR3 loop spans 18 amino acids. Germline CDR1 is MNHEY and CDR2 is SMNVEV (reference sequence). The germline V and J ends were trimmed by 8 bases and 5 bases, with 29 bases remaining between them.

This clone turned up a few times. The rearrangement joins TRBV5-4 to TRBJ2-7, with D possibly matching TRBD1 (5 bases). The CDR3 length is 14 residues. Trimming pared 4 bases from V and 2 bases from J, leaving 13 bases between. CDR1 and CDR2 from the germline V gene are SGHNT and YYREEE (reference sequence). CDR3 loop: CASSLVGQTYEQYF. The DNA of the CDR3 is TGTGCCAGCAGCCTAGTAGGACAAACCTACGAGCAGTACTTC.

DNA for the CDR3: TGTGCCAGCAGCTCCGCCAGGGGTGGGTATTCAGAGACCCAGTACTTC. It translates to CASSSARGGYSETQYF. The rearrangement links TRBV13 to TRBJ2-5; D may be TRBD1 (6 bases). The germline CDR1 and CDR2 sequences are PRHDT and FYEKMQ (reference sequence). This CDR3 region has 16 residues. The V end was cut by 4 bases, the J end by 4 bases, with 19 bases between.

The chain employs TRBV7-2 and TRBJ2-7; 13 bases are a match to TRBD2. This CDR3 comprises 16 residues. The junction had 11 bases not matched to a gene; V was cut back by 5 bases and J by 7 bases. CDR1 and CDR2 (germline): SGHTA, FQGNSA. Here the CDR3 reads CASSPRLAGGVGEQYF. The CDR3 bases are TGTGCCAGCAGCCCTCGACTAGCGGGAGGAGTAGGGGAGCAGTACTTC. The full variable domain, with the rest looked up from reference TRBV7-2 and TRBJ2-7, is GAGVSQSPSNKVTEKGKDVELRCDPISGHTALYWYRQSLGQGLEFLIYFQGNSAPDKSGLPSDRFSAERTGGSVSTLTIQRTQQEDSAVYLCASSPRLAGGVGEQYFGPGTRLTVT.

The chain is built from TRBV3-1 (or the pseudogene TRBV3-2) and TRBJ2-2; 10 bases are shared with TRBD2. CDR3 length: 18 residues. V shed 0 bases and J 5 bases; nucleotides not matched to a gene: 9. Germline V gives CDR1 LGHDT, CDR2 YNNKEL (reference sequence). CDR3 nucleotide sequence: TGTGCCAGCAGCCAAGATTCGGTTAGCGGGAGGTTGACCGGGGAGCTGTTTTTT. It encodes CASSQDSVSGRLTGELFF.

The V gene is TRBV7-3, the J gene TRBJ2-3; TRBD1 aligns across 9 bases. J was trimmed by 6 bases and V by 1 base; bases with no gene match: 11. The CDR3 extends over 17 amino acids. Germline V lookup: CDR1 SGHTA, CDR2 FQGTGA. CDR3 sequence reads: CASSLRGNRGRGDTQYF. CDR3 DNA sequence: TGTGCCAGCAGCTTAAGGGGGAACAGGGGGCGAGGGGATACGCAGTATTTT.

This clone has just one count. V is TRBV2 and J is TRBJ2-1, with 11 bases aligning to TRBD2. V dropped 0 bases and J dropped 5; count of bases not matched to a gene: 3. CDR1 is SNHLY, CDR2 FYNNEI, per germline. The CDR3 runs 16 residues. This chain's CDR3 is CASSEARLAGNNEQFF. The CDR3 nucleotides are TGTGCCAGCAGTGAAGCGCGACTAGCGGGGAACAATGAGCAGTTCTTC.

The chain couples TRBV6-5 to TRBJ1-3; D not certain. CDR3 length: 15 residues. Germline CDR1 MNHEY, CDR2 SVGAGI. The ends were cut back, 2 bases at V and 0 bases at J, with 8 bases in the middle. The DNA of the CDR3 is TGTGCCAGCAGTTACACAGCGGCCTCTGGAAACACCATATATTTT. This encodes CASSYTAASGNTIYF.

A few counts support this clone. The chain uses TRBV19 and TRBJ2-7; D uncertain. The CDR3 runs 12 residues. Trimming stripped 4 bases from V and 0 bases from J, with 4 bases between. CDR1 is LNHDA, CDR2 SQIVND, per germline (reference sequence). CDR3 DNA sequence: TGTGCCAGTAGTAGCGGCTCCTACGAGCAGTACTTC. Residues: CASSSGSYEQYF.